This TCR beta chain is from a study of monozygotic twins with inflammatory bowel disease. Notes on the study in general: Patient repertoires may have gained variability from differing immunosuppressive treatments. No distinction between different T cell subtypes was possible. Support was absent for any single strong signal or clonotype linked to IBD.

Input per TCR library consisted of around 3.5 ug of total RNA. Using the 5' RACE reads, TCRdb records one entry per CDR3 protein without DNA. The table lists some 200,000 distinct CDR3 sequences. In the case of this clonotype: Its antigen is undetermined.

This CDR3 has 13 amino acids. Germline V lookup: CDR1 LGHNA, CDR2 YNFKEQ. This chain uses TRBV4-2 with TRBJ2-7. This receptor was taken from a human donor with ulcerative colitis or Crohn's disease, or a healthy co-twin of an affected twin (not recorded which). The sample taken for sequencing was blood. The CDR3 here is CASSQEGWYEQYF.